This T cell receptor beta chain was retrieved from a study of post-analysis software for immune sequencing data. This clonotype was seen a handful of times. What it recognizes is unknown. The germline CDR1 and CDR2 sequences are SQVTM and ANQGSEA. The ends lost 5 bases at V and 2 bases at J; junction bases unmatched: 7. This CDR3 is 14 amino acids long. Unique molecular identifiers tagged the TCR beta cDNA libraries. One entry per CDR3 protein results from TCRdb running MiXCR on the PCR reads. Seen here are about 820,000 distinct CDR3 sequences, about 50% observed once, and the top ten hold approximately 4.5%. Study-wide findings and caveats: Controls showed significantly higher normalized Chao1 diversity than did multiple sclerosis patients. TRBV5-6, TRBV5-1 and TRBV20-1 were among five TRBV segments more frequent in patients than controls.

Material for sequencing was blood. This receptor was identified in a girl aged 5-17 years with multiple sclerosis. This rearrangement joins TRBV29-1 to TRBJ2-7, with 9 bases lining up with TRBD1. Here the CDR3 DNA reads TGCAGCGTTTTAGGGACAGGGCCCCCCTACGAGCAGTACTTC. Its protein product is CSVLGTGPPYEQYF.